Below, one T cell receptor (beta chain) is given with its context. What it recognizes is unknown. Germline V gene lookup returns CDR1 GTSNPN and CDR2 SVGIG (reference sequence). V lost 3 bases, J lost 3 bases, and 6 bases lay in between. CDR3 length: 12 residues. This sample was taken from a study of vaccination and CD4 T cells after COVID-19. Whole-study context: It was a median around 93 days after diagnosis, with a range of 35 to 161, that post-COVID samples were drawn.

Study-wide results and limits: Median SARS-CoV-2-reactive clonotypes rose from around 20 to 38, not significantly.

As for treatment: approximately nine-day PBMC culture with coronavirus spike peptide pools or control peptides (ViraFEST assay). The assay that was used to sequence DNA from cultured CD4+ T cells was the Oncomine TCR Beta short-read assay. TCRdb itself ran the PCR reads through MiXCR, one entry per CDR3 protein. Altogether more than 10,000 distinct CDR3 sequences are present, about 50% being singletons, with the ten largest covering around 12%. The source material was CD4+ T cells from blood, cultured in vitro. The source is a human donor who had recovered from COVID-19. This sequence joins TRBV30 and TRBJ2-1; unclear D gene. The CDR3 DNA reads TGTGCCTGGAGACAAAACTACAATGAGCAGTTCTTC. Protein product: CAWRQNYNEQFF.